Following are 17 T cell receptor beta chains from one sample sequenced in a study of long-term antiretroviral therapy in people with HIV. At the survey level, the v3.0 immunoSEQ assay was run. The assay was immunoSEQ multiplex PCR, and TCRdb's table has in-frame clones only and misses some. The data hold 20,000 to 25,000 clones, with 84% observed a single time. The material sequenced was unsorted PBMCs, taken 0.5 years before starting antiretroviral therapy. Receptors originate from a man between 35 and 55 years old with HIV.

This clone occurred once. The chain is built from TRBV20-1 and TRBJ1-2; D call uncertain. This CDR3 is built from 11 residues. CDR1 is DFQATT and CDR2 is SNEGSKA in the germline V gene (reference sequence). V was pared by 8 bases and J by 4 bases, with 11 bases between. The CDR3 loop reads CSPKILYGYTF. The CDR3 DNA reads TGCAGTCCCAAGATACTCTATGGCTACACCTTC.

This clone came up a few times. The J gene is TRBJ1-2, the V gene TRBV2; D is ambiguous. The length of the CDR3 is 12 residues. V gave up 8 bases and J gave up 2 bases, with 9 bases separating them. The V gene's germline CDR1 is SNHLY and CDR2 FYNNEI. CDR3 sequence: CASETPNYGYTF. The CDR3, as DNA: TGTGCCAGCGAAACCCCAAACTATGGCTACACCTTC.

This clone was counted a few times. The chain employs TRBV7-6 and TRBJ2-1, with D possibly TRBD1 on 5 matching bases. Germline CDR1 reads SGHVS; CDR2 reads FNYEAQ. The ends were cut back, 1 base at V and 5 bases at J, with 9 bases in the middle. The CDR3 runs to 14 residues. The CDR3 reads CASSLEGPNNEQFF. DNA of the CDR3: TGTGCCAGCAGCTTAGAGGGGCCCAACAATGAGCAGTTCTTC. Combining the CDR3 with reference TRBV7-6 and TRBJ2-1 gives the whole variable domain GAGVSQSPRYKVTKRGQDVALRCDPISGHVSLYWYRQALGQGPEFLTYFNYEAQQDKSGLPNDRFSAERPEGSISTLTIQRTEQRDSAMYRCASSLEGPNNEQFFGPGTRLTVL.

This clone appeared a single time. The DNA of the CDR3 is TGTGCCAGCAGCTTATCCGGGACCGGTAATGAAAAACTGTTTTTT. Its translation: CASSLSGTGNEKLFF. The J gene is TRBJ1-4, the V gene TRBV7-8; perhaps TRBD1 as D (5 bases). The germline V gene encodes CDR1 SGHVS and CDR2 FQNEAQ. With 2 bases removed from V and 4 bases from J, the gap between germline ends came to 11 bases. The CDR3 consists of 15 residues.

The CDR3 loop reads CASSLVERTSPEKLFF. The CDR3 DNA reads TGCGCCAGCAGCTTGGTGGAGCGGACTAGCCCCGAAAAACTGTTTTTT. The chain is built from TRBV5-1 and TRBJ1-4; D uncertain. This CDR3 has 16 residues. CDR1 is SGHRS, CDR2 YFSETQ, per germline. Trimming stripped 0 bases from V and 8 bases from J, with 17 bases between.

The chain joins TRBV6-1 to TRBJ1-2, with D hard to call. V was trimmed by 8 bases and J by 0 bases, leaving 13 bases between them. The CDR3 loop spans 14 amino acids. Germline assignment: CDR1 MNHNS and CDR2 SASEGT. CDR3 residues: CASALVVSNYGYTF. The CDR3 DNA reads as TGTGCCAGCGCCCTGGTTGTCTCTAACTATGGCTACACCTTC.

This sequence joins TRBV5-1 and TRBJ2-5; 9 bases fit TRBD1. J gave up 4 bases and V 4 bases, and 11 bases lay outside the gene matches. This CDR3 is built from 16 residues. Germline V CDR1 and CDR2: SGHRS, YFSETQ. DNA of the CDR3: TGCGCCAGCAGCCGCAGCTCATTGGACAGGGGAGAGACCCAGTACTTC. Residues: CASSRSSLDRGETQYF.

V gene TRBV9 combines with J gene TRBJ2-1; D is unclear. Trimming removed 4 bases at V and 10 bases at J, with 15 bases between. The germline V gene encodes CDR1 SGDLS and CDR2 YYNGEE. The CDR3 length is 13 residues. The CDR3 nucleotides are TGTGCCAGCAGCACCAACAGCCCGGCGGAGCAGTTCTTC. Its translation is CASSTNSPAEQFF. Based on the CDR3 plus reference TRBV9 and TRBJ2-1, the full variable domain is DSGVTQTPKHLITATGQRVTLRCSPRSGDLSVYWYQQSLDQGLQFLIQYYNGEERAKGNILERFSAQQFPDLHSELNLSSLELGDSALYFCASSTNSPAEQFFGPGTRLTVL.

The V and J genes are TRBV18 and TRBJ2-1; 7 bases are shared with TRBD2. CDR1 is KGHSH and CDR2 is LQKENI in the germline V gene. Losses at the gene ends were 0 bases for V and 7 bases for J; bases not matched to a gene: 3. The CDR3 covers 14 residues. This CDR3 is CASSPPSGGNEQFF. CDR3 sequence (DNA): TGTGCCAGCTCACCACCGTCCGGGGGGAATGAGCAGTTCTTC. The whole variable domain, remainder taken from reference TRBV18 and TRBJ2-1, is NAGVMQNPRHLVRRRGQEARLRCSPMKGHSHVYWYRQLPEEGLKFMVYLQKENIIDESGMPKERFSAEFPKEGPSILRIQQVVRGDSAAYFCASSPPSGGNEQFFGPGTRLTVL.

This chain joins TRBV27 and TRBJ1-1, with D perhaps TRBD1 (6 bases). The CDR3 totals 15 residues. The V end was cut by 4 bases, the J end by 4 bases, with 16 bases between. The germline gives CDR1 MNHEY, CDR2 SMNVEV (reference sequence). The CDR3 DNA reads as TGTGCCAGCAGTTCCCGCACAGGGCTTCGCACTGAAGCTTTCTTT. Encoded protein: CASSSRTGLRTEAFF.

The rearrangement joins TRBV5-8 to TRBJ1-2; D remains ambiguous. This CDR3 region has 13 residues. Deletions cut 1 base from V and 0 bases from J, with 4 bases between. Germline V gene sequence: CDR1 SGHTS, CDR2 YDEGEE. CDR3 DNA sequence: TGTGCCAGCAGCTTGTTAGCTAACTATGGCTACACCTTC. Translation gives CASSLLANYGYTF.

CDR3 coding DNA: TGTGCCAGTAGTATAGGGCTAGCGGTTCACAATGAGCAGTTCTTC. Translating gives CASSIGLAVHNEQFF. This chain joins TRBV19 and TRBJ2-1; 7 bases are a match to TRBD2. V was clipped by 1 base and J by 5 bases; unmatched bases: 5. The CDR3 covers 15 residues. Germline CDR1 LNHDA, CDR2 SQIVND (reference sequence). Combining the CDR3 with reference TRBV19 and TRBJ2-1 gives the whole variable domain DGGITQSPKYLFRKEGQNVTLSCEQNLNHDAMYWYRQDPGQGLRLIYYSQIVNDFQKGDIAEGYSVSREKKESFPLTVTSAQKNPTAFYLCASSIGLAVHNEQFFGPGTRLTVL.

V usage is TRBV7-3 and J usage is TRBJ1-1; possibly TRBD1 for D (5 bases). This CDR3 spans 17 amino acids. Looked up from germline, CDR1 is SGHTA and CDR2 is FQGTGA. The V end was cut by 2 bases, the J end by 7 bases, with 23 bases between. CDR3 DNA sequence: TGTGCCAGCAGCTTATCCGGGGACGGACGGGTTGGGGGTGAAGCTTTCTTT. Its protein is CASSLSGDGRVGGEAFF.

This clone has just a few counts. The chain links TRBV5-1 to TRBJ1-4; D ambiguous. Between the trimmed V and J ends, which lost 1 base and 0 bases, there was a span of 10 bases. Germline V gives CDR1 SGHRS, CDR2 YFSETQ. The CDR3 sequence is 16 residues long. Written as DNA, the CDR3 is TGCGCCAGCAGCTTGCCGTCGGGAGCAACTAATGAAAAACTGTTTTTT. Translating it yields CASSLPSGATNEKLFF. The variable domain in full, completed from reference TRBV5-1 and TRBJ1-4, reads KAGVTQTPRYLIKTRGQQVTLSCSPISGHRSVSWYQQTPGQGLQFLFEYFSETQRNKGNFPGRFSGRQFSNSRSEMNVSTLELGDSALYLCASSLPSGATNEKLFFGSGTQLSVL.

The chain couples TRBV6-4 to TRBJ1-2; 9 positions match TRBD1. This CDR3 is built from 16 residues. Trimming at V came to 6 bases and at J to 4 bases, leaving 12 bases not matched to a gene. Germline assignment: CDR1 MRHNA and CDR2 SNTAGT. CDR3 sequence (DNA): TGTGCCAGCAGCCCAGTTACTGGGACAGGGTTCTATGGCTACACCTTC. As protein: CASSPVTGTGFYGYTF.

The chain employs TRBV5-4 and TRBJ2-4, with 12 bases matching TRBD2. Trimming took 3 bases from V and 6 from J; bases not matched to a gene: 4. Germline CDR1 SGHNT, CDR2 YYREEE (reference sequence). This CDR3 contains 15 residues. CDR3 region: CASSWTSGEGNIQYF. The DNA of the CDR3 is TGTGCCAGCAGCTGGACTAGCGGGGAGGGAAACATTCAGTACTTC.

The V call is TRBV5-5, the J call TRBJ1-2; no reliable D call. CDR3 size: 13 residues. In germline, CDR1 is SGHKS, CDR2 YYEKEE (reference sequence). The germline V and J ends were trimmed by 1 base and 3 bases, with 7 bases remaining between them. CDR3 DNA: TGTGCCAGCAGCTTGCGGTGGGACTATGGCTACACCTTC. This sequence encodes CASSLRWDYGYTF.